The 28 T cell receptor beta chains below were found in one sample sequenced in a study of a mutant IDH1 vaccine in newly diagnosed glioma. No antigens are known for them. The time point denotes: week 11, during vaccination. Doses comprised 300 ug of mutant IDH1 20-mer peptide each, plus topical imiquimod. Clones were sequenced by immunoSEQ multiplex PCR, and TCRdb holds only the in-frame ones, with some missing. The sample includes tens of thousands of clones, roughly 91% of them seen just once. This sample comprised PBMCs, obtained from a glioma patient whose treatment included an IDH1 peptide vaccine. These receptor sequences come from a man between 45 and 60 years old with glioma.

V is TRBV27 and J is TRBJ2-1, with D possibly TRBD2 on 6 matching bases. Deletions cut 4 bases from V and 4 bases from J, with 14 bases between. The CDR3 contains 15 residues. Per germline, CDR1 MNHEY and CDR2 SMNVEV (reference sequence). The CDR3 sequence is CASSSGTQVYNEQFF. The DNA of the CDR3 is TGTGCCAGCAGTTCCGGGACTCAGGTGTACAATGAGCAGTTCTTC.

This chain links TRBV5-1 with TRBJ2-5, with D possibly matching TRBD1 (5 bases). The CDR3 is 15 residues long. Germline CDR1 SGHRS, CDR2 YFSETQ. Trimming shortened V by 5 bases and J by 1 base, and 15 bases separated the two germline ends. The CDR3 reads CASSPGLPLQETQYF. The CDR3 coding sequence is TGCGCCAGCAGTCCAGGGTTGCCTCTCCAAGAGACCCAGTACTTC.

This clone appeared a single time. Other nucleotide sequences in the sample specify the same CDR3. This chain joins TRBV30 and TRBJ1-3, with D uncertain. The CDR3 loop spans 14 amino acids. Germline V CDR1 and CDR2: GTSNPN, SVGIG (reference sequence). Trimming stripped 0 bases from V and 1 base from J, with 7 bases between. CDR3 nucleotides: TGTGCCTGGAGTGTCGGCGGATCTGGAAACACCATATATTTT. Protein: CAWSVGGSGNTIYF.

The chain combines TRBV2 with TRBJ2-2; perhaps TRBD2 as D (6 bases). Looked up from germline, CDR1 is SNHLY and CDR2 is FYNNEI. The CDR3 totals 15 residues. V lost 6 bases, J lost 4 bases, and 15 bases lay in between. The CDR3: CASSVLAGGTGELFF. The CDR3 region has the DNA TGTGCCAGCAGCGTACTAGCTGGGGGCACCGGGGAGCTGTTTTTT.

The rearrangement links TRBV9 to TRBJ1-3; TRBD1 matches at 7 bases. The CDR3 is made up of 16 amino acids. J was trimmed by 0 bases and V by 3 bases; bases with no gene match: 6. Germline V CDR1 and CDR2: SGDLS, YYNGEE. As DNA, the CDR3 is TGTGCCAGCAGCGGTAGGGACAGCCTCTCTGGAAACACCATATATTTT. It translates to CASSGRDSLSGNTIYF.

This clone showed up just once. The chain is built from TRBV14 and TRBJ1-1, with no clear D. The germline CDR1 and CDR2 sequences are SGHDN and FVKESK. V was pared by 6 bases and J by 4 bases, with 9 bases between. This CDR3 has 12 amino acids. CDR3 protein: CASSFGGTEAFF. In DNA form, the CDR3 reads TGTGCCAGCAGTTTCGGTGGCACTGAAGCTTTCTTT.

The rearrangement joins TRBV7-8 to TRBJ2-1; D is ambiguous. The V gene lost 1 base and the J gene lost 0 bases, with 16 bases spanning the gap. The CDR3 contains 18 residues. From germline, CDR1 is SGHVS and CDR2 FQNEAQ. CDR3 protein: CASSLVSGDASSYNEQFF. As DNA, the CDR3 is TGTGCCAGCAGCTTAGTCTCCGGTGATGCGAGCTCCTACAATGAGCAGTTCTTC. Drawing the rest from reference TRBV7-8 and TRBJ2-1, the complete variable domain is GAGVSQSPRYKVAKRGQDVALRCDPISGHVSLFWYQQALGQGPEFLTYFQNEAQLDKSGLPSDRFFAERPEGSVSTLKIQRTQQEDSAVYLCASSLVSGDASSYNEQFFGPGTRLTVL.

This clone was observed a handful of times. The rearrangement links TRBV29-1 to TRBJ1-1; tentatively, D is TRBD1 (5 bases). Deletions cut 3 bases from V and 4 bases from J, with 9 bases between. Looked up from germline, CDR1 is SQVTM and CDR2 is ANQGSEA. This CDR3 contains 12 residues. DNA for the CDR3: TGCAGCGTTGATCGGGGCGGCACTGAAGCTTTCTTT. Amino acids: CSVDRGGTEAFF.

This chain connects TRBV11-2 to TRBJ1-1, with D possibly matching TRBD1 (6 bases). Germline CDR1 SGHAT, CDR2 FQNNGV. Deletions cut 5 bases from V and 0 bases from J, with 10 bases between. The CDR3 covers 14 residues. Written as DNA, the CDR3 is TGTGCCAGCAGCAGGACAGTCATGAACACTGAAGCTTTCTTT. This translates into CASSRTVMNTEAFF.

The chain is built from TRBV9 and TRBJ2-7; 7 nucleotides agree with TRBD1. This CDR3 is built from 15 residues. Unmatched junction bases numbered 6, after V lost 0 bases and J lost 3 bases. Germline V gene sequence: CDR1 SGDLS, CDR2 YYNGEE. CDR3 amino acids: CASSVGSGGVYEQYF. In DNA form, the CDR3 reads TGTGCCAGCAGCGTAGGGTCAGGGGGAGTCTACGAGCAGTACTTC.

V usage is TRBV19 and J usage is TRBJ2-1, with D perhaps TRBD2 (5 bases). The CDR3 loop spans 14 amino acids. CDR1 is LNHDA and CDR2 is SQIVND in the germline V gene (reference sequence). V was trimmed by 8 bases and J by 0 bases, leaving 11 bases between them. The CDR3: CASRLGASYNEQFF. The CDR3 DNA reads TGTGCCAGTCGCCTGGGAGCCTCCTACAATGAGCAGTTCTTC. The entire variable domain, with the rest obtained from reference TRBV19 and TRBJ2-1, is as follows: DGGITQSPKYLFRKEGQNVTLSCEQNLNHDAMYWYRQDPGQGLRLIYYSQIVNDFQKGDIAEGYSVSREKKESFPLTVTSAQKNPTAFYLCASRLGASYNEQFFGPGTRLTVL.

The CDR3 nucleotides are TGTGCCAGCAGCCCTACAGGGGATGGCTACACCTTC. Translation gives CASSPTGDGYTF. The chain carries TRBV2 and TRBJ1-2; 7 nucleotides match TRBD1. The CDR3 spans 12 residues. The trim removed 6 bases at V and 6 bases at J, leaving 4 bases unmatched. Germline CDR1 and CDR2: SNHLY and FYNNEI. The whole variable domain, filled in from reference TRBV2 and TRBJ1-2, reads EPEVTQTPSHQVTQMGQEVILRCVPISNHLYFYWYRQILGQKVEFLVSFYNNEISEKSEIFDDQFSVERPDGSNFTLKIRSTKLEDSAMYFCASSPTGDGYTFGSGTRLTVV.

V is TRBV18 and J is TRBJ2-2; D unresolved. CDR1 and CDR2 (germline): KGHSH, LQKENI. V was clipped by 5 bases and J by 0 bases, with 13 bases between them. This CDR3 has 16 residues. CDR3 DNA: TGTGCCAGCTCATCATCCCTCCCGGCGAACACCGGGGAGCTGTTTTTT. Translated: CASSSSLPANTGELFF.

This rearrangement joins TRBV7-2 to TRBJ2-7; D call uncertain. Trimming left V 1 base short and J 0 bases short, with 10 bases between. This CDR3 has 15 residues. The germline gives CDR1 SGHTA, CDR2 FQGNSA. The CDR3 loop is CASSLGTAGSYEQYF. CDR3 nucleotides: TGTGCCAGCAGCTTAGGGACGGCTGGCTCCTACGAGCAGTACTTC.

A few counts support this clone. This rearrangement joins TRBV27 to TRBJ1-5; a possible D gene is TRBD1 (5 bases). Germline V gene sequence: CDR1 MNHEY, CDR2 SMNVEV (reference sequence). V was clipped by 6 bases and J by 1 base, with 10 bases between them. The CDR3 totals 14 residues. The CDR3, as DNA: TGTGCCAGCAGCTTGGGGGGGAGCAATCAGCCCCAGCATTTT. It translates to CASSLGGSNQPQHF.

The gene calls are TRBV19 and TRBJ1-5; perhaps TRBD1 as D (6 bases). The CDR3 has 14 residues. Germline V gene data show CDR1 as LNHDA and CDR2 as SQIVND (reference sequence). Trimming pared 4 bases from V and 4 bases from J, leaving 11 bases between. The CDR3 spells CASSTGARNQPQHF. CDR3 nucleotide sequence: TGTGCCAGTAGTACAGGGGCGAGGAATCAGCCCCAGCATTTT.

This rearrangement joins TRBV5-5 to TRBJ2-7; D gene unclear. This CDR3 contains 12 residues. Germline CDR1 SGHKS, CDR2 YYEKEE (reference sequence). V gave up 2 bases and J gave up 3 bases, with 6 bases separating them. CDR3 residues: CASSFSGYEQYF. The DNA for the CDR3 is TGTGCCAGCAGCTTCTCAGGCTACGAGCAGTACTTC.

This chain joins TRBV5-4 and TRBJ2-3, with D maybe TRBD2 (7 bases). This CDR3 has 15 amino acids. The V end lost 7 bases, the J end lost 8 bases, and 23 bases lay between the germline ends. Germline V gene lookup returns CDR1 SGHNT and CDR2 YYREEE (reference sequence). CDR3: CASAGVAGAHGTQYF. DNA of the CDR3: TGTGCCAGCGCGGGAGTGGCGGGGGCCCATGGTACGCAGTATTTT.

The chain has TRBV6-5 and TRBJ2-1, with 7 bases identical to TRBD2. The germline CDR1 and CDR2 sequences are MNHEY and SVGAGI. This CDR3 has 15 residues. V dropped 2 bases and J dropped 2; count of bases not matched to a gene: 3. CDR3 nucleotides: TGTGCCAGCAGTTACGGCAGCGGGACCTACAATGAGCAGTTCTTC. The encoded protein is CASSYGSGTYNEQFF.

V and J are TRBV4-3 and TRBJ1-6; D is ambiguous. The V and J ends lost 0 bases and 8 bases respectively, with 8 bases between them. The CDR3 is made up of 14 amino acids. The germline V gene has CDR1 LGHNA and CDR2 YSLEER. CDR3 amino acids: CASSQDFRDSPLHF. The CDR3 bases are TGCGCCAGCAGCCAAGATTTTCGGGATTCACCCCTCCACTTT.

The rearrangement links TRBV15 to TRBJ2-5; the D gene is possibly TRBD1 (6 bases). Trimming took off 2 bases at V and 5 bases at J, with 12 bases between the two ends. The V gene's germline CDR1 is LNHNV and CDR2 YYDKDF (reference sequence). The CDR3 is 14 residues long. CDR3 residues: CATSRTGLTETQYF. The CDR3 coding sequence is TGTGCCACCAGCAGAACAGGGCTTACCGAGACCCAGTACTTC.

This clone came up once. The rearrangement uses TRBV6-1 and TRBJ1-1; perhaps TRBD1 as D (5 bases). The CDR3 has 13 residues. Germline loops: CDR1 MNHNS, CDR2 SASEGT. Trimming pared 8 bases from V and 4 bases from J, leaving 14 bases between. The CDR3 protein is CASRRVRGTEAFF. The DNA of the CDR3 is TGTGCCAGCCGCAGGGTGCGCGGCACTGAAGCTTTCTTT.

This clone was detected only once. This rearrangement joins TRBV10-1 to TRBJ1-1; 7 nucleotides match TRBD1. The CDR3 runs to 14 residues. J gave up 1 base and V 6 bases, and 5 bases lay outside the gene matches. Germline V gives CDR1 WNHNN, CDR2 SYGVQD (reference sequence). The CDR3 reads CASSTGTANTEAFF. Written as DNA, the CDR3 is TGCGCCAGCAGCACCGGGACAGCGAACACTGAAGCTTTCTTT.

The chain joins TRBV5-4 to TRBJ1-1; the D is unclear. The CDR3 runs to 13 residues. Germline-derived CDR1 and CDR2 are SGHNT and YYREEE (reference sequence). With 2 bases removed from V and 2 bases from J, the gap between germline ends came to 7 bases. The CDR3 loop is CASSFGQNTEAFF. The CDR3 DNA sequence: TGTGCCAGCAGCTTTGGCCAAAACACTGAAGCTTTCTTT.

The V and J genes are TRBV30 and TRBJ1-4, with 9 bases lining up with TRBD1. There are 14 residues in the CDR3. CDR1 is GTSNPN and CDR2 is SVGIG in the germline V gene (reference sequence). Germline trimming cut 4 bases from V and 8 bases from J; bases unmatched to any gene: 8. This CDR3 is CAWTSGQGGEKLFF. Written as DNA, the CDR3 is TGTGCCTGGACCTCGGGACAGGGAGGAGAAAAACTGTTTTTT.

The chain carries TRBV18 and TRBJ2-1; 7 bases line up with TRBD1. This CDR3 region has 16 residues. Germline V gives CDR1 KGHSH, CDR2 LQKENI. With 5 bases clipped from V and 2 bases from J, the junction kept 9 bases outside the gene matches. The CDR3 nucleotides are TGTGCCAGCTCATCCCCCCTTAGGGGGCCCTACAATGAGCAGTTCTTC. It codes for CASSSPLRGPYNEQFF.

The rearrangement links TRBV5-1 to TRBJ2-3; 13 bases agree with TRBD2. Germline CDR1 reads SGHRS; CDR2 reads YFSETQ. CDR3 length equals 16 residues. The trim removed 4 bases at V and 5 bases at J, leaving 7 bases unmatched. CDR3 in DNA: TGCGCCAGCAGCCCCCCACTAGCGGGGGGGATAGATACGCAGTATTTT. Protein product: CASSPPLAGGIDTQYF.

CDR3 region: CASSSGGEGVYF. In DNA, the CDR3 is TGTGCCAGCAGCTCTGGGGGGGAGGGCGTGTACTTC. The chain has TRBV11-2 and TRBJ2-4; 7 nucleotides match TRBD2. V was pared by 4 bases and J by 15 bases, with 9 bases of the junction left unmatched. CDR1 is SGHAT and CDR2 is FQNNGV in the germline V gene. This CDR3 is built from 12 residues.